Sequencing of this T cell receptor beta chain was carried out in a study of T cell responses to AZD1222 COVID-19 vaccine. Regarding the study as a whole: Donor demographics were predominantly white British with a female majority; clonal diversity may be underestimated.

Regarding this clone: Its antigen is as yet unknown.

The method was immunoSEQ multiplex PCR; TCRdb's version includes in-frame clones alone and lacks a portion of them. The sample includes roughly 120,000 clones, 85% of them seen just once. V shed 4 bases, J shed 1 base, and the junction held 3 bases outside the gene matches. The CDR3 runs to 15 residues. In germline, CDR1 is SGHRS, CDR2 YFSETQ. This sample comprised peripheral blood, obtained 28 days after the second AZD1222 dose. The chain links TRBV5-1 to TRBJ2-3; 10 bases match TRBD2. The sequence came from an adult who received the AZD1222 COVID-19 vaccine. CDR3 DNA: TGCGCCAGCAGCCTTAGCGGGGGGCGCACAGATACGCAGTATTTT. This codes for CASSLSGGRTDTQYF.